This T cell receptor (beta chain) was recorded in a study of T cell changes during pregnancy in multiple sclerosis. TCRdb's table, derived via immunoSEQ multiplex PCR, lists solely in-frame clones and lacks some. The table includes 95,000 to 100,000 clones, 91% detected once. The CDR3 runs 14 residues. Deletions cut 5 bases from V and 7 bases from J, with 15 bases between. Looked up from germline, CDR1 is SNHLY and CDR2 is FYNNEI. The chain combines TRBV2 with TRBJ2-1, with D uncertain. Sequencing was performed on peripheral blood, taken in the second trimester of pregnancy. The clonotype comes from a female donor with multiple sclerosis, enrolled in a pregnancy study. For the CDR3, the DNA is TGTGCCAGCAGTCCCCACTACTTAGTGAATGAGCAGTTCTTC. Translation: CASSPHYLVNEQFF.